Listed here is a single T cell receptor (beta chain). Its cognate antigen has yet to be identified. No base quality values were provided; no much bigger clone lies one nucleotide off. The sample comes from a study of blood T cells in healthy people across ages (dated by TCRdb to between 2015 and 2016). For the study in its entirety: In model experiments, template switching captured roughly one uniquely barcoded TCR beta cDNA molecule for every two T cells. To track age-related changes in TCR beta repertoire diversity, the study relied on deep sequencing normalized with unique cDNA molecular identifiers. Four age groups were formed from the donors: young (average approximately 15 years), middle-aged (more than 35), aged (about 62) and long-lived (more than 75). To avoid experimental bias, donors of different ages were distributed randomly across sequencing lanes. Using the same blood draw, the study looked at two additional independent replicas of 1 million unique cDNA reads for two donors, one aged 18 to 30 and the other aged 80 or older. Study-level results and caveats: Estimates of total diversity based on one million sequenced T cells were regarded as lower bounds and as underestimates. Conclusive comparison of naive and antigen-experienced compartments was prevented by the profiling of bulk unsorted PBMCs. Observed TCR beta diversity correlated strongly with the percentage of naive T cells measured by flow cytometry. Observed TCR beta diversity per million T cells fell roughly linearly with age, and a significant reduction was already apparent by age roughly 40. The long-lived group showed more naive CD4+ T cells, fewer expanded clones and increased TCR diversity than the aged group, suggesting age selection. Donor CMV infection status was unknown, potentially confounding age-related changes in expanded clonotypes.

Systemically healthy Caucasian individuals from Russia, over 30 in total and aged roughly 6 to 100 years, were included as donors. Around 9.9 milliliters of peripheral blood were collected from each donor into EDTA-treated Vacutainer tubes. Ficoll-Paque density-gradient centrifugation was used to isolate PBMCs, with at least 7 million obtained per sample. Total RNA was extracted from PBMCs with Trizol reagent, with at least 6 micrograms obtained per sample. The percentages of naive CD45RAhigh/CD27high T cells were determined by flow cytometry on a PBMC aliquot from every donor. Libraries came from 5' RACE. The data were produced on an Illumina HiSeq 2500. A second roughly 7 to 11 cycle PCR used a sample-barcoded 5' primer and a J-beta primer mix. Each TCR beta cDNA molecule received a unique molecular identifier from a template-switch 5' adaptor carrying 12 random nucleotides. At least 2.5 million CDR3-containing paired-end reads were obtained from each sample. All of the RNA was converted into first-strand cDNA using the Mint cDNA synthesis kit, with a TRBC-specific oligonucleotide serving as the primer. Following uracil-DNA glycosylase treatment, a first 18-cycle PCR with universal primers M1SS and BC2_uni_R was performed on all cDNA. The authors' analysis ran thus. Each sample was normalized by randomly selecting 1 million high-quality reads, each carrying a distinct molecular identifier. Instead of being binned into consensus sequences, reads that shared molecular identifiers were thrown out. MiTCR, run with a Q25 quality threshold and the strictest error-elimination algorithm, handled CDR3 identification, clonotype clustering and error correction. Lower-bound total TCR beta diversity was estimated with a nonparametric unseen species model using Euler transformation. The public reads were reprocessed in TCRdb via fastp at Q25 and MiXCR, keeping in-frame beta chains. A single entry per CDR3 protein holds the most common genes and DNA from its merged rows. TCRdb's processing, not the study's, gives the V and J calls here. The sample profile shows approximately 850,000 distinct CDR3 sequences; roughly 44% of them were found once. The ten largest clonotypes hold around 21% of the sample.

CDR1 MNHEY and CDR2 SVGAGI were looked up in the germline V gene. The CDR3 numbers 14 residues from cysteine through phenylalanine. CDR3 DNA only is kept here, 42 bases in frame from base 1. V trim: 9 bases; J trim: 10 bases; unmatched bases: 17. The sample consisted of blood. The sequence links TRBV6-5 to TRBJ1-1; 7 bases in the junction line up with TRBD1. The receptor comes from a man aged 55 to 70 in good health. The DNA sequence is given as TGTGCCAGTGCCAGCAGTTACTCCCGGGACAGAGCTTTCTTT. This sequence encodes CASASSYSRDRAFF.